Shown below are 19 T cell receptor beta chains from a single sample sequenced in a study of Tregs in tolerant kidney transplant recipients. Clones were sequenced by immunoSEQ multiplex PCR, and TCRdb holds only the in-frame ones, with some missing. There are more than 95,000 clones in the sample; roughly nine tenths occur only once, and over 0.5% lies in the top ten. The sample taken for sequencing was CD4+ T cells from blood. These receptors came from a human donor in good health.

This clone was seen once. The CDR3 DNA reads as TGTGCCAGTAGTAACTCTAGACAGGGCGGCACTGAAGCTTTCTTT. The encoded protein is CASSNSRQGGTEAFF. The chain joins TRBV19 to TRBJ1-1; 7 bases are shared with TRBD1. The CDR3 contains 15 residues. Germline V CDR1 and CDR2: LNHDA, SQIVND (reference sequence). Losses at the gene ends were 4 bases for V and 4 bases for J; bases not matched to a gene: 9.

This clone has just one count. The genes are TRBV5-4 and TRBJ2-2, with a tentative D call TRBD1 (6 bases). This CDR3 spans 15 amino acids. Deletions cut 10 bases from V and 5 bases from J, with 21 bases between. Germline lookup yields CDR1 SGHNT and CDR2 YYREEE (reference sequence). The CDR3 nucleotides read TGTGCCCCCGTAAGGGGGAAGTGGTTTACCGGGGAGCTGTTTTTT. Encoded protein: CAPVRGKWFTGELFF.

The table lists this clone with a few counts. This chain links TRBV6-1 with TRBJ1-3; D perhaps matches TRBD1 (5 bases). Trimming removed 6 bases from V and 3 bases from J, with 15 bases in between. Germline V gene lookup returns CDR1 MNHNS and CDR2 SASEGT. This CDR3 contains 15 residues. The CDR3 DNA sequence: TGTGCCAGCAGACTAATTACAGGAGGTGGAAACACCATATATTTT. Protein sequence: CASRLITGGGNTIYF.

This rearrangement joins TRBV7-9 to TRBJ2-7, with TRBD1 identical over 9 bases. Germline assignment: CDR1 SEHNR and CDR2 FQNEAQ (reference sequence). The CDR3 covers 14 residues. V shed 5 bases, J shed 4 bases, and the junction held 6 bases outside the gene matches. The CDR3 sequence: CASSKGTGWYEQYF. The DNA for the CDR3 is TGTGCCAGCAGCAAAGGGACAGGGTGGTACGAGCAGTACTTC.

The chain couples TRBV18 to TRBJ2-1; D gene uncertain. Trimming stripped 1 base from V and 6 bases from J, with 16 bases between. Germline loops: CDR1 KGHSH, CDR2 LQKENI. The CDR3 contains 16 residues. CDR3 sequence (DNA): TGTGCCAGCTCACCACAACCCCGGACCGCGAGCAATGAGCAGTTCTTC. Its translation is CASSPQPRTASNEQFF.

V is TRBV15 and J is TRBJ2-1; D remains unclear. CDR1 LNHNV and CDR2 YYDKDF come from the germline V gene (reference sequence). Trimming stripped 0 bases from V and 0 bases from J, with 9 bases between. The CDR3 is 16 residues long. CDR3: CATSRDWRNSYNEQFF. Written as DNA, the CDR3 is TGTGCCACCAGCAGAGATTGGCGGAACTCCTACAATGAGCAGTTCTTC. Variable domain in full (rest from reference TRBV15 and TRBJ2-1): DAMVIQNPRYQVTQFGKPVTLSCSQTLNHNVMYWYQQKSSQAPKLLFHYYDKDFNNEADTPDNFQSRRPNTSFCFLDIRSPGLGDTAMYLCATSRDWRNSYNEQFFGPGTRLTVL.

The CDR3 protein is CSARASGGPFF. CDR3 nucleotide sequence: TGCAGTGCTAGAGCTAGCGGGGGACCGTTCTTC. The chain is built from TRBV20-1 and TRBJ2-1; 10 bases are a match to TRBD2. After removal of 1 base from V and 15 bases from J, the junction contained 3 bases not matched to a gene. The germline V gene encodes CDR1 DFQATT and CDR2 SNEGSKA (reference sequence). This CDR3 is built from 11 residues.

The chain has TRBV9 and TRBJ2-4, with a tentative D call TRBD2 (7 bases). CDR3 length equals 14 residues. Trimming left V 4 bases short and J 6 bases short, with 14 bases between. The germline V gene encodes CDR1 SGDLS and CDR2 YYNGEE. The CDR3 loop reads CASSPPGGSNIQYF. CDR3 bases: TGTGCCAGCAGCCCCCCGGGGGGCTCAAACATTCAGTACTTC.

V usage is TRBV6-6 and J usage is TRBJ1-6; 7 bases agree with TRBD1. CDR1 and CDR2 (germline): MNHNY, SVGAGI (reference sequence). Trimming took 10 bases from V and 8 from J; bases not matched to a gene: 8. CDR3 length: 13 residues. The CDR3 is CATETGTYSPLHF. CDR3 bases: TGTGCCACCGAGACAGGGACGTATTCACCCCTCCACTTT.

This chain joins TRBV7-3 and TRBJ2-2; 11 nucleotides line up with TRBD2. The CDR3 loop spans 16 amino acids. From germline, CDR1 is SGHTA and CDR2 FQGTGA. The ends lost 8 bases at V and 1 base at J; junction bases unmatched: 6. CDR3 sequence reads: CASGLAGGENTGELFF. The CDR3 DNA sequence: TGTGCCAGCGGCCTAGCGGGGGGCGAGAACACCGGGGAGCTGTTTTTT.

This chain links TRBV18 with TRBJ2-2, with D perhaps TRBD1 (5 bases). Germline-derived CDR1 and CDR2 are KGHSH and LQKENI. This CDR3 has 15 residues. V lost 4 bases and J 1 base, leaving 10 bases between the germline ends. The CDR3 region is CASSLTALNTGELFF. Here the CDR3 DNA reads TGTGCCAGCTCACTGACAGCCTTGAACACCGGGGAGCTGTTTTTT. Together with reference TRBV18 and TRBJ2-2, the CDR3 gives the full variable domain: NAGVMQNPRHLVRRRGQEARLRCSPMKGHSHVYWYRQLPEEGLKFMVYLQKENIIDESGMPKERFSAEFPKEGPSILRIQQVVRGDSAAYFCASSLTALNTGELFFGEGSRLTVL.

This clone occurred once. The CDR3 spells CASKISGRGETQYF. Here the CDR3 DNA reads TGTGCCAGCAAGATTAGCGGGAGGGGAGAGACCCAGTACTTC. This chain connects TRBV7-9 to TRBJ2-5; 11 nucleotides agree with TRBD2. CDR1 is SEHNR and CDR2 is FQNEAQ in the germline V gene (reference sequence). With V trimmed by 7 bases and J by 4 bases, 5 bases remained unmatched. The CDR3 consists of 14 residues.

The chain recombines TRBV2 with TRBJ1-1, with unresolved D. V was pared by 8 bases and J by 6 bases, with 10 bases between. The CDR3 has 11 residues. Germline CDR1 is SNHLY and CDR2 is FYNNEI. The CDR3 here is CASFYSAEAFF. The CDR3 DNA reads TGTGCCAGCTTTTACTCGGCTGAAGCTTTCTTT.

V is TRBV5-4 and J is TRBJ2-3; 8 bases match TRBD2. The V gene end was trimmed by 5 bases and the J gene end by 4 bases; junction bases not matched to a gene: 6. The CDR3 spans 14 residues. Germline CDR1 and CDR2: SGHNT and YYREEE (reference sequence). This chain's CDR3 is CASRQGLVPDTQYF. The CDR3 bases are TGTGCCAGCAGGCAGGGACTAGTCCCAGATACGCAGTATTTT.

This rearrangement joins TRBV19 to TRBJ2-3; 16 positions agree with TRBD2. V dropped 5 bases and J dropped 3; count of bases not matched to a gene: 11. CDR1 LNHDA and CDR2 SQIVND come from the germline V gene (reference sequence). The CDR3 is 19 amino acids. The CDR3 DNA follows: TGTGCCAGTAGTGTGGGACTAGCGGGGGGGAAACTCTCGACAGATACGCAGTATTTT. It yields the protein CASSVGLAGGKLSTDTQYF.

This chain uses TRBV10-3 with TRBJ2-5; TRBD2 agrees at 9 bases. Per germline, CDR1 ENHRY and CDR2 SYGVKD. Trimming at V came to 6 bases and at J to 4 bases, leaving 9 bases not matched to a gene. This CDR3 is 15 amino acids long. Written as DNA, the CDR3 is TGTGCCATCAGCTTAGGGACTAGCTTTCGAGAGACCCAGTACTTC. The encoded protein is CAISLGTSFRETQYF.

This clone was seen a few times. The chain combines TRBV27 with TRBJ1-5, with D unclear. Germline CDR1 MNHEY, CDR2 SMNVEV (reference sequence). This CDR3 is built from 13 residues. The V gene lost 6 bases and the J gene lost 2 bases, with 8 bases spanning the gap. The CDR3 DNA sequence: TGTGCCAGCAGCCCGGGCCGCAATCAGCCCCAGCATTTT. Translation gives CASSPGRNQPQHF.

Note on this clone: Other DNA sequences in this specimen translate into the identical CDR3. The chain employs TRBV5-4 and TRBJ2-3, with 11 positions matching TRBD2. The trim removed 0 bases at V and 6 bases at J, leaving 6 bases unmatched. Germline CDR1 reads SGHNT; CDR2 reads YYREEE (reference sequence). The CDR3 extends over 16 amino acids. The CDR3 reads CASSLGVAGGADTQYF. The CDR3 coding sequence is TGTGCCAGCAGCTTGGGAGTAGCGGGGGGGGCTGATACGCAGTATTTT.

The gene calls are TRBV5-4 and TRBJ1-1, with D maybe TRBD1 (6 bases). The length of the CDR3 is 15 residues. V was pared by 4 bases and J by 3 bases, with 16 bases between. Germline loops: CDR1 SGHNT, CDR2 YYREEE (reference sequence). In DNA, the CDR3 is TGTGCCAGCAGCACCGGCGGGGGGGCGTACACTGAAGCTTTCTTT. It translates to CASSTGGGAYTEAFF.